This entry lists 20 T cell receptor beta chains sequenced from one sample in a study of OX40 agonist ivuxolimab in advanced cancers. The repertoire was sequenced with immunoSEQ multiplex PCR; TCRdb's copy has only in-frame clones and lacks some. The sample records about 25,000 clones, just over 85% being singletons. The specimen was CD4+ or CD8+ T cells sorted from blood, collected in a trial of the OX40 agonist ivuxolimab. The receptors here all came from an adult with an advanced solid tumor such as melanoma, head and neck, liver or kidney cancer.

The chain is built from TRBV9 and TRBJ2-7; 10 bases align to TRBD2. This CDR3 comprises 15 residues. J was trimmed by 4 bases and V by 2 bases; bases with no gene match: 6. From germline, CDR1 is SGDLS and CDR2 YYNGEE. For the CDR3, the DNA is TGTGCCAGCAGCGTGGGTAGCGGGGGGTCATACGAGCAGTACTTC. Its translation is CASSVGSGGSYEQYF.

The gene calls are TRBV4-1 and TRBJ2-1, with 9 nucleotides matching TRBD1. J was trimmed by 8 bases and V by 1 base; bases with no gene match: 9. This CDR3 region has 16 residues. Germline lookup yields CDR1 MGHRA and CDR2 YSYEKL. The CDR3 protein is CASSQGAGQGVYEQFF. Here the CDR3 DNA reads TGCGCCAGCAGCCAAGGGGCGGGACAGGGTGTATATGAGCAGTTCTTC.

The chain has TRBV30 and TRBJ2-2, with 8 bases identical to TRBD2. CDR3 length: 15 amino acids. After removal of 7 bases from V and 6 bases from J, the junction contained 13 bases not matched to a gene. Germline V lookup: CDR1 GTSNPN, CDR2 SVGIG (reference sequence). The CDR3: CAFQGPGGFPGELFF. The CDR3 DNA sequence: TGTGCCTTCCAAGGCCCGGGGGGGTTCCCCGGGGAGCTGTTTTTT.

The gene calls are TRBV9 and TRBJ1-2, with 11 bases matching TRBD1. Germline CDR1 is SGDLS and CDR2 is YYNGEE. This CDR3 contains 17 residues. V trimming: 6 bases; J trimming: 3 bases; junction bases outside the gene matches: 13. The CDR3 nucleotides are TGTGCCAGCACGAAAACGGACAGGGGGCAGACACACTATGGCTACACCTTC. Its protein is CASTKTDRGQTHYGYTF.

The chain links TRBV27 to TRBJ2-3, with TRBD2 matching 7 bases. Unmatched junction bases numbered 8, after V lost 7 bases and J lost 1 base. There are 15 residues in the CDR3. The V gene's germline CDR1 is MNHEY and CDR2 SMNVEV (reference sequence). CDR3 nucleotide sequence: TGTGCCAGCACGTCGGGGGGTCCTGGCACAGATACGCAGTATTTT. Translating it yields CASTSGGPGTDTQYF.

This chain connects TRBV7-6 to TRBJ2-4, with 11 bases matching TRBD2. Trimming at V came to 4 bases and at J to 0 bases, leaving 8 bases not matched to a gene. CDR1 is SGHVS, CDR2 FNYEAQ, per germline. The CDR3 is 18 residues long. The CDR3 spells CASSSLAGGPGAKNIQYF. In nucleotides, the CDR3 is TGTGCCAGCAGCTCGTTAGCGGGAGGGCCGGGAGCCAAAAACATTCAGTACTTC. The variable domain in full, completed from reference TRBV7-6 and TRBJ2-4, reads GAGVSQSPRYKVTKRGQDVALRCDPISGHVSLYWYRQALGQGPEFLTYFNYEAQQDKSGLPNDRFSAERPEGSISTLTIQRTEQRDSAMYRCASSSLAGGPGAKNIQYFGAGTRLSVL.

V gene TRBV19 combines with J gene TRBJ2-2; the D is unclear. Trimming took off 3 bases at V and 4 bases at J, with 6 bases between the two ends. Germline values: CDR1 LNHDA, CDR2 SQIVND (reference sequence). This CDR3 is 13 amino acids long. CDR3 in DNA: TGTGCCAGTAGTATGATTGGCACCGGGGAGCTGTTTTTT. It translates to CASSMIGTGELFF.

The chain recombines TRBV4-1 with TRBJ2-3, with a possible D match to TRBD2 (5 bases). This CDR3 contains 14 residues. CDR1 and CDR2 (germline): MGHRA, YSYEKL. Trimming shortened V by 2 bases and J by 6 bases, and 12 bases separated the two germline ends. The CDR3 region is CASSQRRVEDTQYF. CDR3 sequence (DNA): TGCGCCAGCAGCCAAAGGCGGGTTGAGGATACGCAGTATTTT.

The chain recombines TRBV27 with TRBJ2-3, with 7 bases that match TRBD1. The CDR3 contains 12 residues. Germline assignment: CDR1 MNHEY and CDR2 SMNVEV (reference sequence). The J segment lost 5 bases and the V segment lost 4 bases, leaving 0 bases of the junction unmatched. The CDR3 bases are TGTGCCAGCAGTTCAGGGGGAGATACGCAGTATTTT. Protein product: CASSSGGDTQYF.

The chain couples TRBV21-1 to TRBJ2-2. TRBV21-1 is noted as a pseudogene. The CDR3 has 16 amino acids. The chain's CDR3 is CASSRFPGRRTGELFF. The CDR3 bases are TGTGCCAGCAGCCGATTCCCGGGACGAAGGACCGGGGAGCTGTTTTTT.

J is TRBJ1-1 and V is TRBV7-9; no definite D call. Trimming removed 5 bases at V and 2 bases at J, with 12 bases between. Germline lookup yields CDR1 SEHNR and CDR2 FQNEAQ (reference sequence). The CDR3 is made up of 14 amino acids. The CDR3 coding sequence is TGTGCCAGCAGCATCAGGACGGTTAACACTGAAGCTTTCTTT. Translated: CASSIRTVNTEAFF.

In nucleotides, the CDR3 is TGTGCCAGCAGTTCTCCCGACAGGGGGGATGAGACCCAGTACTTC. This translates into CASSSPDRGDETQYF. The chain employs TRBV6-6 and TRBJ2-5; 9 nucleotides align to TRBD1. This CDR3 has 15 amino acids. The V segment lost 4 bases and the J segment 5 bases; nucleotides outside the gene matches: 8. Germline V gene sequence: CDR1 MNHNY, CDR2 SVGAGI (reference sequence).

This clone has only a few counts. V and J are TRBV9 and TRBJ2-7; perhaps TRBD2 as D (5 bases). CDR3 length equals 14 residues. Trimming pared 0 bases from V and 0 bases from J, leaving 7 bases between. Germline CDR1 SGDLS, CDR2 YYNGEE. This CDR3 reads CASSVGGPSYEQYF. CDR3 DNA sequence: TGTGCCAGCAGCGTAGGCGGGCCCTCCTACGAGCAGTACTTC.

The chain recombines TRBV11-2 with TRBJ1-5; 7 nucleotides match TRBD1. V trimming: 5 bases; J trimming: 6 bases; junction bases outside the gene matches: 4. CDR1 SGHAT and CDR2 FQNNGV come from the germline V gene. The CDR3 extends over 13 amino acids. CDR3 coding DNA: TGTGCCAGCAGCCACAGGGGCGGTCAGCCCCAGCATTTT. Translating gives CASSHRGGQPQHF.

V gene TRBV19 combines with J gene TRBJ1-1; D is ambiguous. The V end lost 3 bases, the J end lost 6 bases, and 11 bases lay between the germline ends. There are 13 residues in the CDR3. CDR1 is LNHDA and CDR2 is SQIVND in the germline V gene (reference sequence). CDR3 sequence: CASSIGKVAEAFF. The CDR3 nucleotides read TGTGCCAGTAGTATTGGGAAGGTTGCTGAAGCTTTCTTT.

V usage is TRBV7-8 and J usage is TRBJ2-3; TRBD2 might be the D (6 bases). The CDR3 is 12 residues long. Germline CDR1 is SGHVS and CDR2 is FQNEAQ. Trimming removed 5 bases at V and 14 bases at J, with 17 bases between. CDR3 DNA sequence: TGTGCCAGCAGCCCTAGGGACTCCGATGGGTATTTT. Translation gives CASSPRDSDGYF.

The gene calls are TRBV27 and TRBJ1-3, with a tentative D call TRBD1 (6 bases). Germline values: CDR1 MNHEY, CDR2 SMNVEV (reference sequence). Trimming left V 0 bases short and J 4 bases short, with 7 bases between. The CDR3 spans 14 residues. CDR3 in amino acids: CASSLSRGGNTIYF. The CDR3 nucleotides read TGTGCCAGCAGTTTATCGAGGGGGGGAAACACCATATATTTT.

The rearrangement links TRBV27 to TRBJ2-1; tentative D call: TRBD1 (5 bases). V was shortened by 1 base and J by 6 bases, with 10 bases between the two germline ends. CDR3 length: 14 amino acids. The germline CDR1 and CDR2 sequences are MNHEY and SMNVEV (reference sequence). The CDR3 DNA is TGTGCCAGCAGTTTATATAGGCAGGGCAATGAGCAGTTCTTC. Amino acids: CASSLYRQGNEQFF.

The rearrangement links TRBV7-9 to TRBJ1-6; unclear D gene. The ends were cut back, 4 bases at V and 5 bases at J, with 3 bases in the middle. Germline V lookup: CDR1 SEHNR, CDR2 FQNEAQ (reference sequence). The CDR3 totals 12 residues. The CDR3 region is CASSSNNSPLHF. The CDR3 nucleotides read TGTGCCAGCAGCTCAAATAATTCACCCCTCCACTTT. Supplemented by reference TRBV7-9 and TRBJ1-6, the full variable domain reads DTGVSQNPRHKITKRGQNVTFRCDPISEHNRLYWYRQTLGQGPEFLTYFQNEAQLEKSRLLSDRFSAERPKGSFSTLEIQRTEQGDSAMYLCASSSNNSPLHFGNGTRLTVT.

This clone has just one count. The rearrangement uses TRBV6-1 and TRBJ1-5; unclear D gene. Germline loops: CDR1 MNHNS, CDR2 SASEGT. V was cut by 7 bases and J by 5 bases, with 12 bases left in between. This CDR3 has 13 residues. Here the CDR3 DNA reads TGTGCCAGCACTAGCTGGGTCGATCAGCCCCAGCATTTT. It is translated as CASTSWVDQPQHF.